The present TCR beta chain was sequenced within a study of blood T cell repertoires in COVID-19. Study at large: COVID-19 samples collected from the United States, Italy and Spain covered acute and convalescent phases.

Authors' methods: Scientists estimated how many nucleated cells there were by amplifying reference gene primers. Assay: immunoSEQ multiplex PCR; the TCRdb copy retains only in-frame clones and omits some. The DNA was the basis for D and trimming; V, J and clone size are from that table. The sample carries hundreds of thousands of clones, approximately 80% recorded once. The J segment lost 3 bases and the V segment lost 2 bases, leaving 5 bases of the junction unmatched. Germline CDR1 is SGHRS and CDR2 is YFSETQ. This CDR3 region has 15 residues. The sequence derives from an elderly woman with active or convalescent COVID-19. The specimen sequenced was peripheral blood. The chain is built from TRBV5-1 and TRBJ2-7; 10 bases agree with TRBD2. CDR3: CASSFSSGSLYEQYF. CDR3 coding DNA: TGCGCCAGCAGCTTTTCTAGCGGGAGCCTCTACGAGCAGTACTTC.